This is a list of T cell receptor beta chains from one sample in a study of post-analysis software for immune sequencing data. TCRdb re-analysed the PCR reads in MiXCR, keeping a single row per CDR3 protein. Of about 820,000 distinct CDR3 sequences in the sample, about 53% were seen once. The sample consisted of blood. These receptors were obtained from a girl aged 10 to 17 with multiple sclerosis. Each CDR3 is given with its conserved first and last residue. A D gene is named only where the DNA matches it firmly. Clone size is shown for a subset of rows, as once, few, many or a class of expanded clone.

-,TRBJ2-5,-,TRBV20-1,CSAQPGGDTETQYF,TGCAGTGCGCAACCCGGAGGGGATACAGAGACCCAGTACTTC
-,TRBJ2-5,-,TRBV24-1,CATSAGTGRQETQYF,TGTGCCACCAGTGCGGGAACAGGAAGACAAGAGACCCAGTACTTC
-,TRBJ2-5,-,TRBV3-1,CASSHWETQYF,TGTGCCAGCAGCCACTGGGAGACCCAGTACTTC
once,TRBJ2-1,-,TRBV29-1,CSVEGDLRSYNEQFF,TGCAGCGTTGAAGGAGACTTGCGGAGCTACAATGAGCAGTTCTTC
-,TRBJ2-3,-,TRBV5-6,CASSLVRPHTDTQYF,TGTGCCAGCAGCTTGGTGAGGCCCCATACAGATACGCAGTATTTT
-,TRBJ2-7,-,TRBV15,CATSRVHSSYEQYF,TGTGCCACCAGCAGAGTGCACAGTTCCTACGAGCAGTACTTC
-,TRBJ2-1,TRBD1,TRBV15,CATSSLPGQGFRDEQFF,TGTGCCACCAGCAGCTTACCGGGACAGGGGTTTAGGGATGAGCAGTTCTTC
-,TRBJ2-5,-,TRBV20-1,CSAPPEGLFQESQYF,TGCAGTGCTCCCCCAGAGGGCCTCTTCCAAGAGTCCCAGTACTTC
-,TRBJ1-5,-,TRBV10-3,CAISEEGDNQPQHF,TGTGCCATCAGTGAGGAGGGGGACAATCAGCCCCAGCATTTT
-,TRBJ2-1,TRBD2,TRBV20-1,CSASRSGSSPNEQFF,TGCAGTGCTAGTAGGAGCGGGAGTTCTCCTAATGAGCAGTTCTTC
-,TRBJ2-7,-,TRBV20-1,CSASNLYEQYF,TGCAGTGCTAGTAATTTATACGAGCAGTACTTC
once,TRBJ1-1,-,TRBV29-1,CSVVHSANTEAFF,TGCAGCGTTGTGCACAGTGCGAACACTGAAGCTTTCTTT
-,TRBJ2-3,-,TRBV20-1,CSARGWGTDTQYF,TGCAGTGCTAGGGGTTGGGGTACAGATACGCAGTATTTT
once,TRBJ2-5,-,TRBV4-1,CASSQALRDNLRETRYF,TGCGCCAGCAGCCAAGCCTTACGGGACAACCTGAGGGAGACCCGGTACTTC
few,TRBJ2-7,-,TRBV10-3,CAISDSVGTRYEQYF,TGTGCCATCAGTGACTCGGTTGGGACAAGATACGAGCAGTACTTC
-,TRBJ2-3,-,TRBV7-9,CASSYRTVSGTDTQYF,TGTGCCAGCAGCTACCGGACAGTCTCGGGCACAGATACGCAGTATTTT
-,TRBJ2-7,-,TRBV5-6,CACSSAVSYEQYF,TGTGCCTGCAGCTCAGCGGTCTCCTACGAGCAGTACTTC
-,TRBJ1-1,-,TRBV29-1,CSALLWSQRAFF,TGCAGCGCCCTACTTTGGTCCCAACGAGCTTTCTTT
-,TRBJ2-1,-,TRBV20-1,CSASTDKWGEQFF,TGCAGTGCTAGCACCGACAAATGGGGTGAGCAGTTCTTC
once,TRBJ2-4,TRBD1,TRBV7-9,CASSHRDRGDIQYF,TGTGCCAGCAGCCACCGGGACAGGGGCGACATTCAGTACTTC
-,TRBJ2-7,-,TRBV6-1,CASSGGATMKAYEQYF,TGTGCCAGCAGTGGGGGCGCGACAATGAAAGCCTACGAGCAGTACTTC
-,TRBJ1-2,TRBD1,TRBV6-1,CASSEANQGAYGYTF,TGTGCCAGCAGTGAAGCGAATCAGGGGGCTTATGGCTACACCTTC
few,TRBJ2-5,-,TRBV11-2,CASSSLTGRIGTQYF,TGTGCCAGCAGCTCCTTGACAGGGAGGATAGGGACCCAGTACTTC
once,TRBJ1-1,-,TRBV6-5,CASREGPGDTEAFF,TGTGCCAGCAGGGAGGGTCCCGGGGACACTGAAGCTTTCTTT
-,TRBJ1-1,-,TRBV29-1,CSVGEGNTEAFF,TGCAGCGTTGGAGAAGGGAACACTGAAGCTTTCTTT
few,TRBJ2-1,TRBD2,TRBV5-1,CASSLAGGIYNEQFF,TGTGCCAGCAGTTTGGCGGGGGGAATATACAATGAGCAGTTCTTC
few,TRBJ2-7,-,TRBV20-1,CSASVTTSLEQYF,TGCAGTGCTTCCGTCACTACTAGCCTCGAGCAGTACTTC
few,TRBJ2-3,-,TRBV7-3,CASSSRASITDTQYF,TGTGCCAGCAGCTCCCGGGCCTCGATAACAGATACGCAGTATTTT
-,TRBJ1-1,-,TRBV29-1,CSVVGGESTEAFF,TGCAGCGTTGTTGGAGGAGAGAGCACTGAAGCTTTCTTT
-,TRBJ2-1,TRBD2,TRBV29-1,CSVDPSGIPSNEQFF,TGCAGCGTTGACCCTAGCGGGATCCCCTCCAATGAGCAGTTCTTC
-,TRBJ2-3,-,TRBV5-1,CASRRLQGDTDTQYF,TGCGCCAGCAGGCGGTTACAGGGAGACACAGATACGCAGTATTTT
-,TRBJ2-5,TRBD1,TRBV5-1,CASSAQGVQETQYF,TGCGCCAGCAGCGCCCAGGGGGTCCAAGAGACCCAGTACTTC
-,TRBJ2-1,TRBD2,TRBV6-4,CASSQAGGSSYNEQFF,TGTGCCAGCAGCCAAGCGGGGGGGAGCTCCTACAATGAGCAGTTCTTC
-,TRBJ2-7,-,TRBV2,CASRTGRVGHEQYF,TGTGCCAGCAGGACCGGTAGGGTAGGCCACGAGCAGTACTTC
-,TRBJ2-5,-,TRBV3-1,CASSSWDNQETQYF,TGTGCCAGCAGCAGTTGGGACAACCAAGAGACCCAGTACTTC